A single sample gave rise to the 26 T cell receptor beta chains below, sequenced in a study of early T cells in non-severe SARS-CoV-2 infection. In TCRdb, the 5' RACE reads were re-called with MiXCR into one record per CDR3 protein. The sample lists more than 90,000 distinct CDR3 sequences; about 13% were seen once. The source material was whole blood. The source of these receptors is an adult who was a healthcare worker with PCR-confirmed SARS-CoV-2 infection or an uninfected control (not recorded which).

This clonotype appeared many times. The V call is TRBV11-2, the J call TRBJ2-1; 7 nucleotides match TRBD1. V was clipped by 5 bases and J by 1 base; unmatched bases: 8. Germline lookup yields CDR1 SGHAT and CDR2 FQNNGV. This CDR3 region has 16 residues. For the CDR3, the DNA is TGTGCCAGCAGCACCCGGACAGGAACATCCTACAATGAGCAGTTCTTC. This sequence encodes CASSTRTGTSYNEQFF. The variable domain in full, completed from reference TRBV11-2 and TRBJ2-1, reads EAGVAQSPRYKIIEKRQSVAFWCNPISGHATLYWYQQILGQGPKLLIQFQNNGVVDDSQLPKDRFSAERLKGVDSTLKIQPAKLEDSAVYLCASSTRTGTSYNEQFFGPGTRLTVL.

This clonotype was seen many times. The rearrangement joins TRBV29-1 to TRBJ2-7; D is perhaps TRBD1 (6 bases). V was cut by 6 bases and J by 7 bases, with 19 bases left in between. Germline CDR1 reads SQVTM; CDR2 reads ANQGSEA. The CDR3 totals 13 residues. The CDR3: CSVAEQGSGEQYF. The DNA for the CDR3 is TGCAGCGTGGCCGAACAGGGATCTGGGGAGCAGTACTTC.

V gene TRBV6-2 or TRBV6-3 combines with J gene TRBJ2-5; TRBD2 aligns across 7 bases. This CDR3 region has 13 residues. V shed 6 bases and J 5 bases; nucleotides not matched to a gene: 6. Germline CDR1 is MNHEY and CDR2 is SVGEGT. CDR3 nucleotides: TGTGCCAGCAGGGGGACTACTCTTGAGACCCAGTACTTC. Translating gives CASRGTTLETQYF.

The gene calls are TRBV4-2 and TRBJ1-6, with D perhaps TRBD1 (5 bases). Looked up from germline, CDR1 is LGHNA and CDR2 is YNFKEQ. CDR3 length: 13 residues. Trimming pared 3 bases from V and 6 bases from J, leaving 6 bases between. The CDR3 region is CASSQGVNSPLHF. CDR3 nucleotide sequence: TGTGCCAGCAGCCAGGGGGTTAATTCACCCCTCCACTTT.

This clonotype appeared many times. This chain joins TRBV6-2 or TRBV6-3 and TRBJ2-7, with 7 bases identical to TRBD2. The germline gives CDR1 MNHEY, CDR2 SVGEGT. After removal of 7 bases from V and 5 bases from J, the junction contained 5 bases not matched to a gene. This CDR3 comprises 12 residues. The CDR3 coding sequence is TGTGCCAGCAAATGGGGAGGGAACGAGCAGTACTTC. Its translation is CASKWGGNEQYF.

This rearrangement joins TRBV7-2 to TRBJ2-2; no firm D call. V was cut by 6 bases and J by 7 bases, with 12 bases left in between. The CDR3 spans 13 residues. The V gene's germline CDR1 is SGHTA and CDR2 FQGNSA. The CDR3 sequence is CASSRIGNGELFF. The CDR3 DNA follows: TGTGCCAGCAGTAGAATAGGGAACGGGGAGCTGTTTTTT.

The V gene is TRBV15, the J gene TRBJ1-4, with 7 bases identical to TRBD1. Germline-derived CDR1 and CDR2 are LNHNV and YYDKDF (reference sequence). Unmatched junction bases numbered 6, after V lost 3 bases and J lost 5 bases. The CDR3 extends over 15 amino acids. The CDR3 loop is CATSSRDRVNEKLFF. The DNA of the CDR3 is TGTGCCACCAGCAGTAGAGACAGGGTAAATGAAAAACTGTTTTTT.

This clonotype turned up a few times. The chain recombines TRBV20-1 with TRBJ2-1; TRBD2 is a possible D gene (7 bases). Germline V gene data show CDR1 as DFQATT and CDR2 as SNEGSKA (reference sequence). This CDR3 contains 13 residues. The CDR3 spells CSRGGVSYNEQFF. CDR3 DNA: TGCAGCCGAGGGGGGGTCTCCTACAATGAGCAGTTCTTC.

This clonotype has at least ten counts. The V call is TRBV6-1, the J call TRBJ2-7; 7 positions agree with TRBD1. This CDR3 has 14 residues. CDR1 and CDR2 (germline): MNHNS, SASEGT. Losses at the gene ends were 6 bases for V and 4 bases for J; bases not matched to a gene: 9. The CDR3 loop reads CASSNPGTVYEQYF. The CDR3 coding sequence is TGTGCCAGCAGCAATCCCGGGACAGTATACGAGCAGTACTTC.

J is TRBJ1-3 and V is TRBV18; D call uncertain. This CDR3 contains 16 residues. CDR1 is KGHSH and CDR2 is LQKENI in the germline V gene. Between the trimmed V and J ends, which lost 1 base and 2 bases, there was a span of 12 bases. The CDR3 loop reads CASSPLQTTTGNTIYF. The CDR3 DNA reads TGTGCCAGCTCACCACTGCAGACAACGACTGGAAACACCATATATTTT.

This clonotype has at least ten counts. This chain links TRBV20-1 with TRBJ1-2, with D possibly being TRBD1 (5 bases). Germline values: CDR1 DFQATT, CDR2 SNEGSKA (reference sequence). V gave up 5 bases and J gave up 5 bases, with 12 bases separating them. CDR3 size: 12 residues. The CDR3 protein is CSARPGGYGYTF. DNA of the CDR3: TGCAGTGCTCGCCCCGGGGGTTATGGCTACACCTTC.

There are many counts of this clonotype. The chain's CDR3 is CSAGTGTTITDTQYF. The CDR3 bases are TGCAGTGCTGGGACCGGGACTACGATCACAGATACGCAGTATTTT. The chain combines TRBV20-1 with TRBJ2-3, with 7 bases fitting TRBD2. V was clipped by 5 bases and J by 2 bases; unmatched bases: 10. The germline V gene has CDR1 DFQATT and CDR2 SNEGSKA (reference sequence). The CDR3 runs 15 residues.

This clonotype appeared many times. V and J are TRBV11-3 and TRBJ1-1; tentative D call: TRBD1 (6 bases). Germline V lookup: CDR1 SGHNT, CDR2 YENEEA. There are 13 residues in the CDR3. Trimming cost V 3 bases and J 5 bases, with 10 bases left between them. In DNA form, the CDR3 reads TGTGCCAGCAGCTTGCGGGGGCCAACTGAAGCTTTCTTT. Translation: CASSLRGPTEAFF.

The rearrangement joins TRBV12-3 or TRBV12-4 to TRBJ2-3, with D maybe TRBD1 (6 bases). Trimming removed 8 bases from V and 5 bases from J, with 17 bases in between. There are 14 residues in the CDR3. This CDR3 reads CASGPRGFLDTQYF. CDR3 coding DNA: TGTGCCAGCGGCCCGAGGGGGTTCCTAGATACGCAGTATTTT.

This clonotype was counted ten times or more. The V gene is TRBV6-4, the J gene TRBJ1-2, with D unclear. Trimming cost V 8 bases and J 2 bases, with 21 bases left between them. The CDR3 is 16 amino acids. The germline V gene has CDR1 MRHNA and CDR2 SNTAGT. The CDR3 loop reads CASYDPRATANYGYTF. The CDR3 DNA reads TGTGCCAGCTATGACCCCCGGGCCACGGCCAACTATGGCTACACCTTC.

The genes are TRBV7-9 and TRBJ2-2, with D hard to call. CDR3 length: 15 residues. The germline V gene encodes CDR1 SEHNR and CDR2 FQNEAQ (reference sequence). V dropped 0 bases and J dropped 7 bases, with 12 bases sitting between them. CDR3 coding DNA: TGTGCCAGCAGCTTAGCAAGGTCGAGAGGCGGGGAGCTGTTTTTT. It specifies CASSLARSRGGELFF. Full variable domain (rest looked up from reference TRBV7-9 and TRBJ2-2): DTGVSQNPRHKITKRGQNVTFRCDPISEHNRLYWYRQTLGQGPEFLTYFQNEAQLEKSRLLSDRFSAERPKGSFSTLEIQRTEQGDSAMYLCASSLARSRGGELFFGEGSRLTVL.

In its sample, this clonotype was seen a few times. The rearrangement uses TRBV3-1 and TRBJ1-1, with D possibly being TRBD1 (6 bases). Germline CDR1 is LGHDT and CDR2 is YNNKEL (reference sequence). The CDR3 is made up of 14 amino acids. Trimming removed 5 bases from V and 5 bases from J, with 15 bases in between. CDR3 coding DNA: TGTGCCAGCAGCGAAGGGGGTATAGGAACTGAAGCTTTCTTT. Amino acids: CASSEGGIGTEAFF.

The table lists this clonotype with many counts. The chain joins TRBV21-1 to TRBJ1-1; TRBD1, the table's D call, was not compared with the DNA. TRBV21-1 is an annotated pseudogene. The CDR3 is 14 residues long. CDR3 loop: CASSPNRGGLKLFF. The CDR3 nucleotides are TGTGCCAGCAGTCCAAACAGGGGTGGACTGAAGCTTTTCTTT.

About this clonotype: Possible read error: a much larger clone is one base away. V is TRBV20-1 and J is TRBJ2-3; 13 bases align to TRBD2. The CDR3 totals 15 residues. Unmatched junction bases numbered 9, after V lost 6 bases and J lost 6 bases. Germline CDR1 and CDR2: DFQATT and SNEGSKA (reference sequence). CDR3 coding DNA: TGCAGTGCCACGGTGGGGACTAGCGGGGACGATACGCAGTATTTT. This translates into CSATVGTSGDDTQYF.

This clonotype came up a few times. The rearrangement links TRBV28 to TRBJ2-3; 8 nucleotides line up with TRBD2. V was pared by 3 bases and J by 6 bases, with 17 bases of the junction left unmatched. The length of the CDR3 is 18 residues. Germline values: CDR1 MDHEN, CDR2 SYDVKM. CDR3 coding DNA: TGTGCCAGCAGTTTCGCCCACCTCTGGCGGGGGGAGAGGGATACGCAGTATTTT. This gives the protein CASSFAHLWRGERDTQYF.

This clonotype was observed many times. This chain uses TRBV7-9 with TRBJ1-2; D is unresolved. Germline V gene data show CDR1 as SEHNR and CDR2 as FQNEAQ (reference sequence). This CDR3 region has 13 residues. Trimming took 8 bases from V and 1 from J, leaving 11 bases between them. The DNA of the CDR3 is TGTGCCAGCGAGGACGGGGATAACTATGGCTACACCTTC. Its translation: CASEDGDNYGYTF.

Many counts were recorded for this clonotype. V and J are TRBV28 and TRBJ1-5, with D unclear. There are 14 residues in the CDR3. V was cut by 5 bases and J by 6 bases, with 14 bases left in between. Germline lookup yields CDR1 MDHEN and CDR2 SYDVKM. In DNA form, the CDR3 reads TGTGCCAGCAGTGTCAGCAGGTCCCGTCAGCCCCAGCATTTT. The encoded protein is CASSVSRSRQPQHF.

This clonotype was counted ten times or more. The V gene is TRBV12-1, the J gene TRBJ1-1; TRBD1 is the table's D call and was not checked against the DNA. TRBV12-1 is classified as a pseudogene. CDR3 length equals 15 residues. The CDR3 sequence: CASSPGGQGATEAFF. As DNA, the CDR3 is TGTGCCAGCAGCCCTGGCGGGCAGGGGGCCACTGAAGCTTTCTTT.

The chain employs TRBV28 and TRBJ2-3; 8 bases map to TRBD2. Looked up from germline, CDR1 is MDHEN and CDR2 is SYDVKM. The V segment lost 3 bases and the J segment 2 bases; nucleotides outside the gene matches: 4. CDR3 size: 15 residues. The CDR3 DNA follows: TGTGCCAGCAGTTTTGTAGCGGGGCCCACAGATACGCAGTATTTT. This codes for CASSFVAGPTDTQYF.

This clonotype has a count of ten or more. This chain joins TRBV18 and TRBJ1-6, with 9 bases lining up with TRBD1. This CDR3 is built from 13 residues. The V segment lost 3 bases and the J segment 9 bases; nucleotides outside the gene matches: 0. CDR1 KGHSH and CDR2 LQKENI come from the germline V gene. The CDR3 region is CASSPTGGSPLHF. DNA for the CDR3: TGTGCCAGCTCACCGACAGGGGGTTCACCCCTCCACTTT.

This sequence joins TRBV29-1 and TRBJ2-5, with D perhaps given as TRBD1 or TRBD2 (5 bases each). The CDR3 is 12 residues long. Germline V gene data show CDR1 as SQVTM and CDR2 as ANQGSEA. V shed 7 bases and J shed 5 bases, with 14 bases lying between them. Written as DNA, the CDR3 is TGCAGCGCGGGACGGCCCAGGGAGACCCAGTACTTC. It codes for CSAGRPRETQYF.